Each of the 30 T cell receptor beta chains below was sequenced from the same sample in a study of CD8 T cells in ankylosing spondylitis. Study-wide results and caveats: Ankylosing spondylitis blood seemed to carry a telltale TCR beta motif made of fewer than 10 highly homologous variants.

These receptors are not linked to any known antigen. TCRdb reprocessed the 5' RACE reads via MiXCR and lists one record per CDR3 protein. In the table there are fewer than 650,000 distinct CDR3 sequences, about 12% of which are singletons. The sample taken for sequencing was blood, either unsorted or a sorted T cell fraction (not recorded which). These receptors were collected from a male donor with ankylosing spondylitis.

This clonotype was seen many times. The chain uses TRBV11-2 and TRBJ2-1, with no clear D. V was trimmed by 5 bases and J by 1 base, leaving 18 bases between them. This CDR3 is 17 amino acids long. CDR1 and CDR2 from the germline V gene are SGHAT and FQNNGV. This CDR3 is CASSPFGSFFSYNEQFF. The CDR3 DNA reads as TGTGCCAGCAGCCCTTTCGGGTCCTTTTTTTCCTACAATGAGCAGTTCTTC.

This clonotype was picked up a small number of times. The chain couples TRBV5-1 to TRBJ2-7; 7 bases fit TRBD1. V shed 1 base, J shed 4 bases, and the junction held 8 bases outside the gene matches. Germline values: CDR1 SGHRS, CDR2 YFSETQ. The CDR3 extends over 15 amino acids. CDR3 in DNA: TGCGCCAGCAGCTTGAACCAGGGGGTTCTGTACGAGCAGTACTTC. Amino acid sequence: CASSLNQGVLYEQYF.

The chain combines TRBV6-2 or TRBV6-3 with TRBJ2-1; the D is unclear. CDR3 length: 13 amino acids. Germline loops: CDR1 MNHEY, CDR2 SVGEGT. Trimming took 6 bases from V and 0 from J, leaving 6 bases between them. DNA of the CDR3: TGTGCCAGCAGGGGTGTCTCCTACAATGAGCAGTTCTTC. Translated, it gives CASRGVSYNEQFF.

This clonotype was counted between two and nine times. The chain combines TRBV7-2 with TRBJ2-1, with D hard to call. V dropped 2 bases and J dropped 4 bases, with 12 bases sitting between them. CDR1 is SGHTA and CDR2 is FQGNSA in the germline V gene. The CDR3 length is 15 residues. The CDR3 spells CASSLPLIDYNEQFF. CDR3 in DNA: TGTGCCAGCAGCTTACCCCTTATAGATTACAATGAGCAGTTCTTC.

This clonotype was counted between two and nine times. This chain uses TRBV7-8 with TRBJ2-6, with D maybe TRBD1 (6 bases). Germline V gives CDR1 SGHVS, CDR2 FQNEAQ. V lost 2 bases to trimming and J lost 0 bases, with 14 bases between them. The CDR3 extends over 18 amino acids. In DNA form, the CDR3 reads TGTGCCAGCAGCTTACGGTCGAGGACAGACTCTGGGGCCAACGTCCTGACTTTC. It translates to CASSLRSRTDSGANVLTF. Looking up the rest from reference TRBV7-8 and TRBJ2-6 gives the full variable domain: GAGVSQSPRYKVAKRGQDVALRCDPISGHVSLFWYQQALGQGPEFLTYFQNEAQLDKSGLPSDRFFAERPEGSVSTLKIQRTQQEDSAVYLCASSLRSRTDSGANVLTFGAGSRLTVL.

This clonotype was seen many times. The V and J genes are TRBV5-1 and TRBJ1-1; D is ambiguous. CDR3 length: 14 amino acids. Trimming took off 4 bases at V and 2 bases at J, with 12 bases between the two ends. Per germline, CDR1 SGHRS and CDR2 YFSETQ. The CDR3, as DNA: TGCGCCAGCAGCGTTTTTTTCATAAACACTGAAGCTTTCTTT. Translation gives CASSVFFINTEAFF.

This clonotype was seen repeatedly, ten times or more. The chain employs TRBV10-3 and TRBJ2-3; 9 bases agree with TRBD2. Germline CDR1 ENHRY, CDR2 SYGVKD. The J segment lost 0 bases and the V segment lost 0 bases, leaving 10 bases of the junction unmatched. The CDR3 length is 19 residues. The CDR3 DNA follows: TGTGCCATCAGTGAGTCGACGATGACTAGCGGAACTAGCACAGATACGCAGTATTTT. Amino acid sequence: CAISESTMTSGTSTDTQYF.

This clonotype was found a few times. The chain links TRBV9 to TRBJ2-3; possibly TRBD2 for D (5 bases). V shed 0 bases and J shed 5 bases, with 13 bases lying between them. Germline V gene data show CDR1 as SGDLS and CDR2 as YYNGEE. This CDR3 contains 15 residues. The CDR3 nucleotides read TGTGCCAGCAGCGTAGTAGAGGGAGTGGGAGATACGCAGTATTTT. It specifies CASSVVEGVGDTQYF.

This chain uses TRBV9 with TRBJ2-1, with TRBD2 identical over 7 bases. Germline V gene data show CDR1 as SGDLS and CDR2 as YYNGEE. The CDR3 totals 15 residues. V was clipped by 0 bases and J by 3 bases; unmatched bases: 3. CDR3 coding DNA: TGTGCCAGCAGCGTAGACGGGACTAACTACAATGAGCAGTTCTTC. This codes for CASSVDGTNYNEQFF. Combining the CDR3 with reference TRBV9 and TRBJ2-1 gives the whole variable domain DSGVTQTPKHLITATGQRVTLRCSPRSGDLSVYWYQQSLDQGLQFLIQYYNGEERAKGNILERFSAQQFPDLHSELNLSSLELGDSALYFCASSVDGTNYNEQFFGPGTRLTVL.

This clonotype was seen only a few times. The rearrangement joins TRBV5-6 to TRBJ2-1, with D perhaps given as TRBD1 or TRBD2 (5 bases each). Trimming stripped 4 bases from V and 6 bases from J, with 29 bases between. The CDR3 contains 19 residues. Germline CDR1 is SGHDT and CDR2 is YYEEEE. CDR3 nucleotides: TGTGCCAGCAGCCCGGCCCACATAATTAATGAGGGACCCTCCAATGAGCAGTTCTTC. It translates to CASSPAHIINEGPSNEQFF.

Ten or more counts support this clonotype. The CDR3 spells CSVDRDTGELFF. Written as DNA, the CDR3 is TGCAGCGTTGACAGGGACACCGGGGAGCTGTTTTTT. V gene TRBV29-1 combines with J gene TRBJ2-2; D possibly corresponds to TRBD1 (5 bases). The V and J ends lost 3 bases and 3 bases respectively, with 5 bases between them. The CDR3 extends over 12 amino acids. Germline V gives CDR1 SQVTM, CDR2 ANQGSEA.

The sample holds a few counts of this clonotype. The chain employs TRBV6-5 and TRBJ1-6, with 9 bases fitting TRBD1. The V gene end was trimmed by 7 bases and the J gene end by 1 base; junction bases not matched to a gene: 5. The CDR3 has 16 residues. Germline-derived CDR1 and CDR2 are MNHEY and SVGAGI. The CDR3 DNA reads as TGTGCCAGCAAGTTACAGGGGGCATCCTATAATTCACCCCTCCACTTT. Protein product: CASKLQGASYNSPLHF.

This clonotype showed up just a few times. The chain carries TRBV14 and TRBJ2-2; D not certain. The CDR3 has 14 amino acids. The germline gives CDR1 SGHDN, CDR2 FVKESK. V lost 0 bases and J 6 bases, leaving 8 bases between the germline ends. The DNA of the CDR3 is TGTGCCAGCAGCCAAGATCTCATTGCCGGGGAGCTGTTTTTT. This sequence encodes CASSQDLIAGELFF.

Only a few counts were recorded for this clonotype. CDR3 DNA: TGTGCCATCAGTTGGGACAGGGGGCTGGGCAATGAGCAGTTCTTC. Translation: CAISWDRGLGNEQFF. This rearrangement joins TRBV10-3 to TRBJ2-1, with TRBD1 matching 12 bases. Germline V gives CDR1 ENHRY, CDR2 SYGVKD. V was clipped by 5 bases and J by 6 bases; unmatched bases: 5. This CDR3 spans 15 amino acids.

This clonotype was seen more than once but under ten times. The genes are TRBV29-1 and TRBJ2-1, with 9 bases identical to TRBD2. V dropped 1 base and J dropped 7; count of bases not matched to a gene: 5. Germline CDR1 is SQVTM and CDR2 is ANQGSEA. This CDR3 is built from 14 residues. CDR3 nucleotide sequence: TGCAGCGTTGAAGGAGCGGGAGGAGGAAATGAGCAGTTCTTC. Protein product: CSVEGAGGGNEQFF.

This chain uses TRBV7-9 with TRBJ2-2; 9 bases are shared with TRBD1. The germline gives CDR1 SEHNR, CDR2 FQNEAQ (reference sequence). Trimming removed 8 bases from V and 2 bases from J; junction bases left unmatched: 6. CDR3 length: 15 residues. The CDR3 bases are TGTGCCAGCGAATCGGGACAGGGTAACACCGGGGAGCTGTTTTTT. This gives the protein CASESGQGNTGELFF.

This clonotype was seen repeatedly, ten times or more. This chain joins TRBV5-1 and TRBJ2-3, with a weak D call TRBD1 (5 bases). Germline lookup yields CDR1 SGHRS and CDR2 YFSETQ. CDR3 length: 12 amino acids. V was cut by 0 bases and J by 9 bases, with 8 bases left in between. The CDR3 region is CASSLERGTQYF. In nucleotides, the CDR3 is TGCGCCAGCAGCTTGGAAAGGGGAACGCAGTATTTT.

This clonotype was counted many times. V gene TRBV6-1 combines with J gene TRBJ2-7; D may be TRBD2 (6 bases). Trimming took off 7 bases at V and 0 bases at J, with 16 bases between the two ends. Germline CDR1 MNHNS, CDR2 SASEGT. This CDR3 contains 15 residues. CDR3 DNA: TGTGCCAGCACTCGCGCGAAGGGAGGCTCCTACGAGCAGTACTTC. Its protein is CASTRAKGGSYEQYF.

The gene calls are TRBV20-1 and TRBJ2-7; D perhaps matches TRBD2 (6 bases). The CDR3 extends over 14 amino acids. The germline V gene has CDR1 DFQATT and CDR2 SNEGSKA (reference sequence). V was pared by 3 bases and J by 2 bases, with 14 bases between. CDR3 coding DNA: TGCAGTGCTAGGCGGGGTCAAGCCCCCTACGAGCAGTACTTC. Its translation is CSARRGQAPYEQYF.

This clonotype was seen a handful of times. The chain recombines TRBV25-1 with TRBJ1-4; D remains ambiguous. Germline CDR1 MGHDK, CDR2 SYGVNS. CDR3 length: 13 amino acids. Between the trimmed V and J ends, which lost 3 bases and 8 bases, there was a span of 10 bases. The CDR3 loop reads CASSDPGWEKLFF. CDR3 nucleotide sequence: TGTGCCAGCAGTGACCCAGGTTGGGAAAAACTGTTTTTT.

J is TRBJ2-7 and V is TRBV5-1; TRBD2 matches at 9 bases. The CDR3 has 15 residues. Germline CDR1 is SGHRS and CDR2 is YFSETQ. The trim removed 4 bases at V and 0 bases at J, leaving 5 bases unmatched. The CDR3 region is CASSASGESSYEQYF. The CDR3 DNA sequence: TGCGCCAGCAGCGCTAGCGGGGAAAGCTCCTACGAGCAGTACTTC.

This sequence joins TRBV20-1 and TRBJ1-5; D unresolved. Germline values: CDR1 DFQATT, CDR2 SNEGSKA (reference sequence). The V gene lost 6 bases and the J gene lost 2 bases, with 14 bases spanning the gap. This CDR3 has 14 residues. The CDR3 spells CSASGRGGNQPQHF. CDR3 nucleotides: TGCAGTGCATCCGGTCGGGGTGGCAATCAGCCCCAGCATTTT.

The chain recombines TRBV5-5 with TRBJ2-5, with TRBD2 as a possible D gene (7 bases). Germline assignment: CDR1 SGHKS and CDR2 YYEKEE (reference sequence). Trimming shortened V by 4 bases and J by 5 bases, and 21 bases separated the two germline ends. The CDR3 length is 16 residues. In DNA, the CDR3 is TGTGCCAGCAGCCCCGGGGTGGGAGGGGGGATCGAGACCCAGTACTTC. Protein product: CASSPGVGGGIETQYF.

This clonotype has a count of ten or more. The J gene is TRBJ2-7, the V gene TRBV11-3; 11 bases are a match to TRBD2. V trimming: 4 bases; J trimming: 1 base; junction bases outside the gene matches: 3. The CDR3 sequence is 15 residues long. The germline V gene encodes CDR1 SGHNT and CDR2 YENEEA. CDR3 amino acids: CASSYGTSGSYEQYF. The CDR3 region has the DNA TGTGCCAGCAGCTACGGGACTAGCGGTTCCTACGAGCAGTACTTC.

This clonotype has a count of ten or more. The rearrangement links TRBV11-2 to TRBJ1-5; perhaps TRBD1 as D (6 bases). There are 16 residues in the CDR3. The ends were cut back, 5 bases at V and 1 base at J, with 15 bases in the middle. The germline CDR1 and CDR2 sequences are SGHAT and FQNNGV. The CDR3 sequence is CASSPGGAGSNQPQHF. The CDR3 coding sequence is TGTGCCAGCAGCCCGGGGGGCGCGGGCAGCAATCAGCCCCAGCATTTT.

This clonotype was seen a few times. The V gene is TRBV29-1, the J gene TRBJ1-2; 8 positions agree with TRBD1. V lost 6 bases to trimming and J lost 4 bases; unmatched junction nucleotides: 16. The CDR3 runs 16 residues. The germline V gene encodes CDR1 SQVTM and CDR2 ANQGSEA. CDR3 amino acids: CSVWSLGQGLPYGYTF. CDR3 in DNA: TGCAGCGTGTGGTCCCTAGGACAGGGTCTGCCCTATGGCTACACCTTC.

CDR3 loop: CASRASGNEQFF. The DNA for the CDR3 is TGCGCCAGCAGGGCTTCGGGCAATGAGCAGTTCTTC. The chain uses TRBV5-1 and TRBJ2-1; D ambiguous. Between the trimmed V and J ends, which lost 5 bases and 6 bases, there was a span of 9 bases. The CDR3 is 12 amino acids. Germline V gene lookup returns CDR1 SGHRS and CDR2 YFSETQ. The variable domain in full, completed from reference TRBV5-1 and TRBJ2-1, reads KAGVTQTPRYLIKTRGQQVTLSCSPISGHRSVSWYQQTPGQGLQFLFEYFSETQRNKGNFPGRFSGRQFSNSRSEMNVSTLELGDSALYLCASRASGNEQFFGPGTRLTVL.

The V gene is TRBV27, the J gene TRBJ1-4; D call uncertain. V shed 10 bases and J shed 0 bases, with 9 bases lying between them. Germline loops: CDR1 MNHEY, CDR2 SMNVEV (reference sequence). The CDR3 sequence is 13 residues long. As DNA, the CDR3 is TGTGCCACCGCACTCGCAACTAATGAAAAACTGTTTTTT. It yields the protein CATALATNEKLFF.

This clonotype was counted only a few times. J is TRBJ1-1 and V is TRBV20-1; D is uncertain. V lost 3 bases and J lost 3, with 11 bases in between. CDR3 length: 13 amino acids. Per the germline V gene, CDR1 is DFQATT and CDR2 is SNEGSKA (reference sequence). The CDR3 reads CSARGWRYTEAFF. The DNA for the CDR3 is TGCAGTGCTAGGGGCTGGCGGTACACTGAAGCTTTCTTT.

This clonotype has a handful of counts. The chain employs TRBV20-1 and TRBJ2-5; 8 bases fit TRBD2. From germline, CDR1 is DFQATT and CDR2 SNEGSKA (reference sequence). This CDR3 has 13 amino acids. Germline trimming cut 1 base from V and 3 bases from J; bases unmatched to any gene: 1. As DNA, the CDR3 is TGCAGTGCTAGAGGGACTAGCAAAGAGACCCAGTACTTC. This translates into CSARGTSKETQYF.